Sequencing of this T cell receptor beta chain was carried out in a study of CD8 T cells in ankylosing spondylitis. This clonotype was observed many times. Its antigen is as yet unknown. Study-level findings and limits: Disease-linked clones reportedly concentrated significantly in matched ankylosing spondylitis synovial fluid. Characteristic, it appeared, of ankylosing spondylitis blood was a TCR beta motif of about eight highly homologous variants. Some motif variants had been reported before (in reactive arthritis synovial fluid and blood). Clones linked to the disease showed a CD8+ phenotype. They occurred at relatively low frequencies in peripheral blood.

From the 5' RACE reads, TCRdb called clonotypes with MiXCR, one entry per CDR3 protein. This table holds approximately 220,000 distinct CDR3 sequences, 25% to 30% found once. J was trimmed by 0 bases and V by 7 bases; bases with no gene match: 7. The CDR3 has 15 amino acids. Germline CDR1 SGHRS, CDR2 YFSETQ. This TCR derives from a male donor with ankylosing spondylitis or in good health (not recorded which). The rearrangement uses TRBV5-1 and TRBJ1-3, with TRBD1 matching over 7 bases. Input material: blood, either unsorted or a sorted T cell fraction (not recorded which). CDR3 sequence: CASSGTGASGNTIYF. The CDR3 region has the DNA TGCGCCAGCTCGGGCACAGGGGCCTCTGGAAACACCATATATTTT.